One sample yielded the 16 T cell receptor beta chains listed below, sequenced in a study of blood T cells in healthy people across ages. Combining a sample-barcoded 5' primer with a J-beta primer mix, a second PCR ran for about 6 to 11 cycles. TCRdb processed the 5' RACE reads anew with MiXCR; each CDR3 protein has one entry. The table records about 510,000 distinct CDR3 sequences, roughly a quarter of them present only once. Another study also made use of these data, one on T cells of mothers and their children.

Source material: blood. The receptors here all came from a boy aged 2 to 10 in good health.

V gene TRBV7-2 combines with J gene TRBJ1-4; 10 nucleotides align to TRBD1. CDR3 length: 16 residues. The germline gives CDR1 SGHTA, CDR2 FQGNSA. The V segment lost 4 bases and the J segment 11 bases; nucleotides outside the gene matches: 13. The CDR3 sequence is CASSSYKDRGPGKLFF. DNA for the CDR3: TGTGCCAGCAGCTCCTATAAAGACAGGGGGCCTGGCAAACTGTTTTTT. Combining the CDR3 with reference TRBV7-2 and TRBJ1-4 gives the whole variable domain GAGVSQSPSNKVTEKGKDVELRCDPISGHTALYWYRQSLGQGLEFLIYFQGNSAPDKSGLPSDRFSAERTGGSVSTLTIQRTQQEDSAVYLCASSSYKDRGPGKLFFGSGTQLSVL.

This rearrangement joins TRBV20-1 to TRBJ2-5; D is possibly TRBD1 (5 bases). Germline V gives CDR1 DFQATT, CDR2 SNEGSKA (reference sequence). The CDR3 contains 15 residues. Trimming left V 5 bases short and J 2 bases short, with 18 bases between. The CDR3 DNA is TGCAGTGCTGACAGCGATGACTGGAAGCAAGAGACCCAGTACTTC. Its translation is CSADSDDWKQETQYF.

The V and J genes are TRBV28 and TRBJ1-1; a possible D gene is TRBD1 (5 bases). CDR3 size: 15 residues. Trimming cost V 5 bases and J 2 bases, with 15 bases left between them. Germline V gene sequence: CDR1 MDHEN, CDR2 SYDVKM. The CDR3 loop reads CASSTNRLGNTEAFF. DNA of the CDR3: TGTGCCAGCAGTACCAACAGGCTGGGTAACACTGAAGCTTTCTTT.

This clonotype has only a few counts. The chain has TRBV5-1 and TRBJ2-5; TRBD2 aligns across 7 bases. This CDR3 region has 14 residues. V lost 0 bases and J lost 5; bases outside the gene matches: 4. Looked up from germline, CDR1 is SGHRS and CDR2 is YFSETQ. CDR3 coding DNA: TGCGCCAGCAGCTTGGGTCAACTAGCGGAGACCCAGTACTTC. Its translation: CASSLGQLAETQYF.

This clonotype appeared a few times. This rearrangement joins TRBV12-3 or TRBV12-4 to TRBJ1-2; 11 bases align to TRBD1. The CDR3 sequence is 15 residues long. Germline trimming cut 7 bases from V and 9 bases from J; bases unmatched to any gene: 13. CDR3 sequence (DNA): TGTGCCAGCACCTATAGCGGACAGGGGGCGATCAGCTACACCTTC. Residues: CASTYSGQGAISYTF.

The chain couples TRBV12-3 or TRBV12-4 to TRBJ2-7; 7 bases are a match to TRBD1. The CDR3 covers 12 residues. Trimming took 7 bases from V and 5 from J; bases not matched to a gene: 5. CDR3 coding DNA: TGTGCCAGCACCGCGACAGGGAACGAGCAGTACTTC. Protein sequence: CASTATGNEQYF.

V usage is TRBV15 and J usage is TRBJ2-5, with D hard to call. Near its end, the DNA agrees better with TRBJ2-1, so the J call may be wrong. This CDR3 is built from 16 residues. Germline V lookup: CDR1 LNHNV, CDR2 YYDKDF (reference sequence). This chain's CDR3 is CATSSSFAYPYNEQFF. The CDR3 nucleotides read TGTGCCACCAGCAGTAGTTTTGCATATCCCTACAATGAGCAGTTCTTC.

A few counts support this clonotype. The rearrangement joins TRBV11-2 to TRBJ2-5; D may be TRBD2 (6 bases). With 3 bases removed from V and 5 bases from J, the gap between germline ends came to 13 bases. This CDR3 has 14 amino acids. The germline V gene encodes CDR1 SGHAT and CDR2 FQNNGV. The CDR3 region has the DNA TGTGCCAGCAGCTTTCCTTTCGCGGGGGAGACCCAGTACTTC. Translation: CASSFPFAGETQYF.

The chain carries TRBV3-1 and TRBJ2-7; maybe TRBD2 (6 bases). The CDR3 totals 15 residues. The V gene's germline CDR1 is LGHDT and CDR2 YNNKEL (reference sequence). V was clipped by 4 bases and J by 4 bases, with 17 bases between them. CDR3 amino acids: CASSPTGGVWYEQYF. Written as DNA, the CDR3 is TGTGCCAGCAGCCCCACCGGAGGGGTATGGTACGAGCAGTACTTC.

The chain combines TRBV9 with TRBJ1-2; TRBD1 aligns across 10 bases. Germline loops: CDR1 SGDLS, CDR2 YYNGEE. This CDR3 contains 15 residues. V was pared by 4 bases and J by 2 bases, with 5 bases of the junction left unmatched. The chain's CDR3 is CASSPGGQGNYGYTF. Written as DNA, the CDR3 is TGTGCCAGCAGCCCGGGGGGACAGGGGAACTATGGCTACACCTTC. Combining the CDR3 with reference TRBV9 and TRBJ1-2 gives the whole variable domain DSGVTQTPKHLITATGQRVTLRCSPRSGDLSVYWYQQSLDQGLQFLIQYYNGEERAKGNILERFSAQQFPDLHSELNLSSLELGDSALYFCASSPGGQGNYGYTFGSGTRLTVV.

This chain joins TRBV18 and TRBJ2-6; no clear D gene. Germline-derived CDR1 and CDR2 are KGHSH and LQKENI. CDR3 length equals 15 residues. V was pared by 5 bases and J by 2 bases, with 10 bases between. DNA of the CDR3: TGTGCCAGCTCAACCAACACGGCTGGGGCCAACGTCCTGACTTTC. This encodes CASSTNTAGANVLTF.

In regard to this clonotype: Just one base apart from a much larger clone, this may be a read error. The CDR3 sequence: CCATSPRVVGTQYF. The CDR3, as DNA: TGCTGTGCTACTTCCCCTAGGGTTGTTGGGACCCAGTACTTC. The V and J genes are TRBV20-1 and TRBJ2-5, with no clear D. The CDR3 extends over 14 amino acids. Germline assignment: CDR1 DFQATT and CDR2 SNEGSKA (reference sequence).

The CDR3 region is CASSTRDRVNEKLFF. The CDR3 nucleotides read TGTGCCAGCAGCACCCGCGACAGGGTAAATGAAAAACTGTTTTTT. The V call is TRBV9, the J call TRBJ1-4; 7 bases align to TRBD1. Germline assignment: CDR1 SGDLS and CDR2 YYNGEE. The CDR3 is made up of 15 amino acids. The J segment lost 5 bases and the V segment lost 4 bases, leaving 8 bases of the junction unmatched. Full variable domain (remainder filled in from reference TRBV9 and TRBJ1-4): DSGVTQTPKHLITATGQRVTLRCSPRSGDLSVYWYQQSLDQGLQFLIQYYNGEERAKGNILERFSAQQFPDLHSELNLSSLELGDSALYFCASSTRDRVNEKLFFGSGTQLSVL.

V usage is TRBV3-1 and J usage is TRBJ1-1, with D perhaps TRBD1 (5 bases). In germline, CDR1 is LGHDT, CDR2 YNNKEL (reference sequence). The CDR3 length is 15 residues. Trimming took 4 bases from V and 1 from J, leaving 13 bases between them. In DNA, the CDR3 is TGTGCCAGCAGCCCCCCCGGGGCCACGAACACTGAAGCTTTCTTT. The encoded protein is CASSPPGATNTEAFF.

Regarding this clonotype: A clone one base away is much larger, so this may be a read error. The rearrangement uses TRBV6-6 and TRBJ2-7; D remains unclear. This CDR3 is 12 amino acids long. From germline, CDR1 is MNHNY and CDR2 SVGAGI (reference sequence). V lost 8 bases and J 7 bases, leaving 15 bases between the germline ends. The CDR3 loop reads CASLSRFGEQYF. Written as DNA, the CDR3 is TGTGCCAGCTTAAGTCGTTTTGGGGAGCAGTACTTC.

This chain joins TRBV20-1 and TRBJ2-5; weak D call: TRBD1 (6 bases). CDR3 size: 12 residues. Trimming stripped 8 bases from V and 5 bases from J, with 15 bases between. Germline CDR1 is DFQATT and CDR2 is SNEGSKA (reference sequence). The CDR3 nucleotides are TGCAGTACTACAGGGACCGGGGAGACCCAGTACTTC. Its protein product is CSTTGTGETQYF.